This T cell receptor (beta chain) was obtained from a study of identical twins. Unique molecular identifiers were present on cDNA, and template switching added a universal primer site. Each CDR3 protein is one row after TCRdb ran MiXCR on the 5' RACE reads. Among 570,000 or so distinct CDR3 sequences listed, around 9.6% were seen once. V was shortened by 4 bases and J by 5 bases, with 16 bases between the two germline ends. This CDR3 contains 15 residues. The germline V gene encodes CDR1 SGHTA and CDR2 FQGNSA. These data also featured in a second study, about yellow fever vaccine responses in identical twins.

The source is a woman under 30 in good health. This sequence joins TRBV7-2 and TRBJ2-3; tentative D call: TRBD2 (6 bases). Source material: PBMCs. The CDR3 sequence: CASSWGTRVGDTQYF. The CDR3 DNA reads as TGTGCCAGCAGCTGGGGGACTCGGGTGGGAGATACGCAGTATTTT.